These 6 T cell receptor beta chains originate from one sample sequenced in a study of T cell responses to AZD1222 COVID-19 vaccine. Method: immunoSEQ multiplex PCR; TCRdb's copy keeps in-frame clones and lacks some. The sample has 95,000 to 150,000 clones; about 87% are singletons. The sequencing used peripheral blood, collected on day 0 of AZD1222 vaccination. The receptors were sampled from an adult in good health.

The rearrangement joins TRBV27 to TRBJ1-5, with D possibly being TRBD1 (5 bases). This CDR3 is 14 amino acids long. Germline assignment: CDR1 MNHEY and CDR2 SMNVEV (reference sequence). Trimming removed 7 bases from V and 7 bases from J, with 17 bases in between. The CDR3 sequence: CASTLRGINQPQHF. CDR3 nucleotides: TGTGCCAGCACTCTAAGGGGAATTAACCAGCCCCAGCATTTT.

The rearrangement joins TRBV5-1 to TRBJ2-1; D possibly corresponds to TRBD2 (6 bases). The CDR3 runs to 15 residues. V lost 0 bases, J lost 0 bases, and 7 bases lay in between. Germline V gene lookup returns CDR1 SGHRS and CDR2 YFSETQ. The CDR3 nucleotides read TGCGCCAGCAGCTTGGGCGGGACCTCCTACAATGAGCAGTTCTTC. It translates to CASSLGGTSYNEQFF.

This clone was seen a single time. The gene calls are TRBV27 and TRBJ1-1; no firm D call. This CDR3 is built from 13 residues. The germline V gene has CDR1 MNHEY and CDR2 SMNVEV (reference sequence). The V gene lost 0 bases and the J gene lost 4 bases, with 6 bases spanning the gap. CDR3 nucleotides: TGTGCCAGCAGTTTATCGGAGGGCACTGAAGCTTTCTTT. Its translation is CASSLSEGTEAFF.

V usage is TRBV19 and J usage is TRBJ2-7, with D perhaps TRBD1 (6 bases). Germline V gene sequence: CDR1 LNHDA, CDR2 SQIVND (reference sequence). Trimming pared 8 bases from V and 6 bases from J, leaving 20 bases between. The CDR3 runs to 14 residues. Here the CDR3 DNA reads TGTGCCAGTCGATACCGGGACACCTTCTCCGAGCAGTACTTC. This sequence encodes CASRYRDTFSEQYF.

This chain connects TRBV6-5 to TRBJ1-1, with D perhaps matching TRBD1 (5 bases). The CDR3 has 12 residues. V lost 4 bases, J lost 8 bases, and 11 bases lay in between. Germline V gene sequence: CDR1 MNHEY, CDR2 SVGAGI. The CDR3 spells CASSWGSGEAFF. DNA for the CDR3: TGTGCCAGCAGTTGGGGGAGCGGGGAAGCTTTCTTT.

CDR3 region: CASWRGAGNTIYF. The CDR3 DNA sequence: TGTGCCAGCTGGAGGGGTGCCGGAAACACCATATATTTT. The rearrangement uses TRBV28 and TRBJ1-3; tentative D call: TRBD1 (5 bases). The germline V and J ends were trimmed by 8 bases and 4 bases, with 12 bases remaining between them. This CDR3 is 13 amino acids long. The V gene's germline CDR1 is MDHEN and CDR2 SYDVKM.